This T cell receptor beta chain emerged from a study of OX40 agonist ivuxolimab in advanced cancers. V was clipped by 6 bases and J by 10 bases; unmatched bases: 9. Germline values: CDR1 MNHEY, CDR2 SVGAGI. The CDR3 runs 15 residues. Sequenced by immunoSEQ multiplex PCR; TCRdb stores in-frame clones only, minus some. The sample contains tens of thousands of clones, just over 90% of which appear only once. The TCR sequence derives from an adult with an advanced solid tumor such as melanoma, head and neck, liver or kidney cancer. Sequencing used CD4+ or CD8+ T cells sorted from blood, obtained in a trial of the OX40 agonist ivuxolimab. The genes are TRBV6-5 and TRBJ2-1; 13 bases are shared with TRBD2. CDR3 nucleotides: TGTGCCAGCAGCTACACTAGCGGGGGGGCTCGGGAGCAGTTCTTC. Residues: CASSYTSGGAREQFF.